What follows are 32 T cell receptor beta chains derived from one specimen sequenced in a study of blood T cell repertoires in COVID-19. Repertoires were generated with immunoSEQ multiplex PCR, while TCRdb's copy carries only in-frame clones and drops some. This sample has about 14,000 clones, with roughly four fifths found just once. The sample was peripheral blood. These receptors originate from a boy younger than 10 with active or convalescent COVID-19.

This sequence joins TRBV5-4 and TRBJ2-2; 8 nucleotides agree with TRBD1. Germline CDR1 reads SGHNT; CDR2 reads YYREEE (reference sequence). The CDR3 spans 15 residues. J was trimmed by 7 bases and V by 4 bases; bases with no gene match: 9. CDR3: CASSHRTGKGGELFF. The DNA for the CDR3 is TGTGCCAGCAGCCATCGGACAGGGAAGGGCGGGGAGCTGTTTTTT.

The chain uses TRBV7-3 and TRBJ2-3; the D gene is possibly TRBD2 (5 bases). Trimming removed 5 bases at V and 2 bases at J, with 8 bases between. CDR3 length: 13 residues. Germline values: CDR1 SGHTA, CDR2 FQGTGA. In DNA form, the CDR3 reads TGTGCCAGCAGCGCCGACTACACAGATACGCAGTATTTT. This gives the protein CASSADYTDTQYF.

This clone was counted a single time. The CDR3 region is CASSPGTSSREQYF. The CDR3 region has the DNA TGTGCCAGCAGTCCCGGGACTAGCTCCCGCGAGCAGTACTTC. This chain links TRBV6-5 with TRBJ2-7; TRBD2 agrees at 9 bases. This CDR3 region has 14 residues. Losses at the gene ends were 5 bases for V and 6 bases for J; bases not matched to a gene: 8. Germline-derived CDR1 and CDR2 are MNHEY and SVGAGI.

A note on this clone: Within the sample, other DNA sequences also encode this same CDR3. The chain is built from TRBV28 and TRBJ2-2; D not certain. The V end lost 5 bases, the J end lost 8 bases, and 12 bases lay between the germline ends. The CDR3 spans 13 residues. CDR1 is MDHEN and CDR2 is SYDVKM in the germline V gene. CDR3 in DNA: TGTGCCAGCAGTCTTTTGCGCGGAGGGGAGCTGTTTTTT. Translating gives CASSLLRGGELFF.

The genes are TRBV3-1 (or the pseudogene TRBV3-2) and TRBJ2-1; 9 bases align to TRBD2. V trimming: 2 bases; J trimming: 2 bases; junction bases outside the gene matches: 7. The CDR3 has 17 residues. In germline, CDR1 is LGHDT, CDR2 YNNKEL (reference sequence). CDR3 residues: CASSQHFSGRTYNEQFF. In DNA, the CDR3 is TGTGCCAGCAGCCAACACTTCAGCGGGAGGACCTACAATGAGCAGTTCTTC.

The gene calls are TRBV19 and TRBJ1-1; D perhaps matches TRBD1 (6 bases). CDR1 and CDR2 (germline): LNHDA, SQIVND (reference sequence). The V and J ends lost 5 bases and 10 bases respectively, with 11 bases between them. The CDR3 has 11 residues. CDR3 region: CASSLQGRAFF. CDR3 nucleotide sequence: TGTGCCAGTAGTCTTCAGGGGAGAGCTTTCTTT.

This chain joins TRBV5-5 and TRBJ2-2, with TRBD1 matching 7 bases. The length of the CDR3 is 16 residues. V was pared by 1 base and J by 5 bases, with 8 bases of the junction left unmatched. Germline lookup yields CDR1 SGHKS and CDR2 YYEKEE (reference sequence). The CDR3 spells CASSLTGDSWTGELFF. Written as DNA, the CDR3 is TGTGCCAGCAGCTTGACAGGGGACAGTTGGACCGGGGAGCTGTTTTTT. Filled out from reference TRBV5-5 and TRBJ2-2, the complete variable domain reads DAGVTQSPTHLIKTRGQQVTLRCSPISGHKSVSWYQQVLGQGPQFIFQYYEKEERGRGNFPDRFSARQFPNYSSELNVNALLLGDSALYLCASSLTGDSWTGELFFGEGSRLTVL.

The chain recombines TRBV30 with TRBJ2-5, with 8 bases matching TRBD2. The V and J ends lost 5 bases and 5 bases, in that order; junction bases with no gene match: 10. The germline V gene has CDR1 GTSNPN and CDR2 SVGIG (reference sequence). The CDR3 totals 14 residues. The CDR3 coding sequence is TGTGCCTGGCATTTAGCGGGGTTAGGGGAGACCCAGTACTTC. The encoded protein is CAWHLAGLGETQYF.

This clone was picked up one time. This sequence joins TRBV11-2 and TRBJ1-2; D unclear. The germline V and J ends were trimmed by 3 bases and 4 bases, with 9 bases remaining between them. This CDR3 region has 13 residues. Germline CDR1 reads SGHAT; CDR2 reads FQNNGV. For the CDR3, the DNA is TGTGCCAGCAGCTTGGGCAGGTTCTATGGCTACACCTTC. Translation: CASSLGRFYGYTF.

The chain has TRBV27 and TRBJ1-2, with 8 bases that match TRBD1. With V trimmed by 4 bases and J by 2 bases, 3 bases remained unmatched. CDR1 MNHEY and CDR2 SMNVEV come from the germline V gene (reference sequence). There are 14 residues in the CDR3. CDR3 amino acids: CASSWDRRNYGYTF. DNA for the CDR3: TGTGCCAGCAGTTGGGACAGGCGGAACTATGGCTACACCTTC.

The chain carries TRBV19 and TRBJ2-7; 12 nucleotides agree with TRBD2. The CDR3 has 15 amino acids. Germline trimming cut 3 bases from V and 4 bases from J; bases unmatched to any gene: 4. Germline V CDR1 and CDR2: LNHDA, SQIVND (reference sequence). The CDR3 spells CASSIWTSGTYEQYF. The CDR3 nucleotides are TGTGCCAGTAGTATTTGGACTAGCGGGACATACGAGCAGTACTTC.

This chain's CDR3 is CASSLIGGADTQYF. CDR3 nucleotide sequence: TGTGCCAGCAGCTTAATCGGGGGGGCAGATACGCAGTATTTT. The chain is built from TRBV7-2 and TRBJ2-3, with 8 nucleotides matching TRBD2. Germline loops: CDR1 SGHTA, CDR2 FQGNSA. The trim removed 2 bases at V and 4 bases at J, leaving 2 bases unmatched. This CDR3 has 14 residues.

The chain links TRBV3-1 (or the pseudogene TRBV3-2) to TRBJ1-2; no reliable D call. Germline CDR1 reads LGHDT; CDR2 reads YNNKEL (reference sequence). The CDR3 has 13 residues. V lost 2 bases and J lost 5, with 9 bases in between. This chain's CDR3 is CASSQRSTYGYTF. CDR3 bases: TGTGCCAGCAGCCAAAGAAGCACGTATGGCTACACCTTC.

This rearrangement joins TRBV7-2 to TRBJ1-2, with TRBD1 matching over 10 bases. V trimming: 5 bases; J trimming: 6 bases; junction bases outside the gene matches: 3. This CDR3 has 13 residues. Germline V CDR1 and CDR2: SGHTA, FQGNSA. The CDR3 nucleotides read TGTGCCAGCAGCCGGGACAGGGGCCATGGCTACACCTTC. It codes for CASSRDRGHGYTF.

V usage is TRBV28 and J usage is TRBJ1-1, with D possibly being TRBD1 (5 bases). The CDR3 totals 16 residues. V was trimmed by 5 bases and J by 4 bases, leaving 20 bases between them. Germline lookup yields CDR1 MDHEN and CDR2 SYDVKM. CDR3 sequence reads: CASSLIRARGGTEAFF. In DNA form, the CDR3 reads TGTGCCAGCAGTCTCATCAGGGCCCGGGGGGGCACTGAAGCTTTCTTT.

This clone was detected only a few times. The CDR3 nucleotides read TGTGCCAGCAGTTACCGACAGGGGAACACCGGGGAGCTGTTTTTT. Translating gives CASSYRQGNTGELFF. The rearrangement links TRBV6-2 or TRBV6-3 to TRBJ2-2, with 7 bases identical to TRBD1. J lost 1 base, V lost 2 bases, and 1 base had no gene match. This CDR3 is 15 amino acids long. Germline CDR1 MNHEY, CDR2 SVGEGT.

This clone was detected a few times. The chain is built from TRBV12-5 and TRBJ2-1; tentative D call: TRBD2 (6 bases). CDR1 and CDR2 (germline): LGHNT, FRNRAP. V gave up 4 bases and J gave up 1 base, with 11 bases separating them. This CDR3 comprises 15 residues. CDR3 nucleotide sequence: TGTGCTAGTGGTTCGGAGGGTCCATCCTACAATGAGCAGTTCTTC. Translation: CASGSEGPSYNEQFF.

The chain carries TRBV1 and TRBJ2-1; TRBD1, the table's D call, lacks a check against the DNA. TRBV1 is a pseudogene locus. The CDR3 totals 15 residues. CDR3 DNA: TGCACCAGCAACCCCCTCGGACAGGGGCGCAATGAGCAGTTCTTC. Encoded protein: CTSNPLGQGRNEQFF.

This chain joins TRBV9 and TRBJ1-6; TRBD1 is a possible D gene (5 bases). The CDR3 totals 17 residues. Germline-derived CDR1 and CDR2 are SGDLS and YYNGEE. The ends were cut back, 4 bases at V and 4 bases at J, with 18 bases in the middle. CDR3 loop: CASSPLLQVSYNSPLHF. The CDR3 DNA follows: TGTGCCAGCAGCCCCCTCCTACAGGTTTCTTATAATTCACCCCTCCACTTT. Together with reference TRBV9 and TRBJ1-6, the CDR3 gives the full variable domain: DSGVTQTPKHLITATGQRVTLRCSPRSGDLSVYWYQQSLDQGLQFLIQYYNGEERAKGNILERFSAQQFPDLHSELNLSSLELGDSALYFCASSPLLQVSYNSPLHFGNGTRLTVT.

CDR3 in DNA: TGTGCCTCCCGAGGGCTAGCGGAGGCCGGGGAGCTGTTTTTT. Encoded protein: CASRGLAEAGELFF. The rearrangement uses TRBV19 and TRBJ2-2, with 7 bases that match TRBD2. The CDR3 has 14 amino acids. Germline CDR1 LNHDA, CDR2 SQIVND (reference sequence). V was clipped by 11 bases and J by 6 bases; unmatched bases: 12. Combining the CDR3 with reference TRBV19 and TRBJ2-2 gives the whole variable domain DGGITQSPKYLFRKEGQNVTLSCEQNLNHDAMYWYRQDPGQGLRLIYYSQIVNDFQKGDIAEGYSVSREKKESFPLTVTSAQKNPTAFYLCASRGLAEAGELFFGEGSRLTVL.

The chain joins TRBV4-1 to TRBJ2-7; 9 nucleotides agree with TRBD2. Germline V gene sequence: CDR1 MGHRA, CDR2 YSYEKL. The V segment lost 1 base and the J segment 3 bases; nucleotides outside the gene matches: 7. This CDR3 has 16 amino acids. The CDR3 bases are TGCGCCAGCAGCCAAGGGCAGACTAGCGGCATCTACGAGCAGTACTTC. Translated, it gives CASSQGQTSGIYEQYF.

The V gene is TRBV29-1, the J gene TRBJ2-5; TRBD2 matches 11 bases. CDR1 is SQVTM, CDR2 ANQGSEA, per germline. The junction had 5 bases not matched to a gene; V was cut back by 7 bases and J by 4 bases. The CDR3 length is 13 residues. The DNA of the CDR3 is TGCAGCGCCAATAGCGGGGGGGCAGAGACCCAGTACTTC. This codes for CSANSGGAETQYF.

The chain joins TRBV6-5 to TRBJ1-2, with 7 positions matching TRBD1. The CDR3 loop spans 14 amino acids. The germline CDR1 and CDR2 sequences are MNHEY and SVGAGI. After removal of 6 bases from V and 2 bases from J, the junction contained 6 bases not matched to a gene. The CDR3 sequence: CASRRETGNYGYTF. The CDR3 region has the DNA TGTGCCAGCAGGAGAGAGACAGGGAACTATGGCTACACCTTC.

This clone came up a few times. The rearrangement links TRBV3-1 (or the pseudogene TRBV3-2) to TRBJ1-5; TRBD1 is a possible D gene (5 bases). CDR1 is LGHDT, CDR2 YNNKEL, per germline (reference sequence). The length of the CDR3 is 14 residues. V lost 1 base and J 4 bases, leaving 8 bases between the germline ends. DNA of the CDR3: TGTGCCAGCAGCCAAGTAAACAGGAATCAGCCCCAGCATTTT. It is translated as CASSQVNRNQPQHF.

The V call is TRBV18, the J call TRBJ1-1; D gene unclear. The CDR3 has 18 residues. The V end lost 1 base, the J end lost 0 bases, and 18 bases lay between the germline ends. Germline V gene data show CDR1 as KGHSH and CDR2 as LQKENI. In DNA, the CDR3 is TGTGCCAGCTCACCACTCGGACCGGGAAGCGGGTTGAACACTGAAGCTTTCTTT. This gives the protein CASSPLGPGSGLNTEAFF.

The chain carries TRBV5-1 and TRBJ2-5; 10 nucleotides line up with TRBD2. The CDR3 spans 15 residues. From germline, CDR1 is SGHRS and CDR2 YFSETQ. J gave up 5 bases and V 3 bases, and 7 bases lay outside the gene matches. As DNA, the CDR3 is TGCGCCAGCAGCTCTCCCAGCGGGGGGGCGGAGACCCAGTACTTC. It translates to CASSSPSGGAETQYF.

V gene TRBV6-6 combines with J gene TRBJ2-7; a possible D gene is TRBD2 (7 bases). V shed 5 bases and J shed 2 bases, with 22 bases lying between them. The CDR3 loop spans 17 amino acids. CDR1 MNHNY and CDR2 SVGAGI come from the germline V gene (reference sequence). The CDR3 DNA is TGTGCCAGCAGTCCTATGATGGGGGGGGCTCCAACCTACGAGCAGTACGTC. Translated, it gives CASSPMMGGAPTYEQYV.

CDR3 sequence reads: CAIRGDRSRNYGYTF. In DNA form, the CDR3 reads TGTGCCATCAGGGGGGACAGGTCGAGGAACTATGGCTACACCTTC. The J gene is TRBJ1-2, the V gene TRBV10-3, with TRBD1 matching over 8 bases. V trimming: 6 bases; J trimming: 2 bases; junction bases outside the gene matches: 8. CDR3 length: 15 residues. The germline V gene has CDR1 ENHRY and CDR2 SYGVKD.

This CDR3 is CASSSPARSRAQYF. In nucleotides, the CDR3 is TGTGCCAGCAGTTCACCGGCCAGGAGCAGGGCGCAGTATTTT. The genes are TRBV28 and TRBJ2-3; possibly TRBD1 for D (5 bases). This CDR3 has 14 residues. The V end was cut by 4 bases, the J end by 10 bases, with 18 bases between. Per the germline V gene, CDR1 is MDHEN and CDR2 is SYDVKM.

The chain is built from TRBV30 and TRBJ2-7, with D possibly being TRBD1 (6 bases). This CDR3 region has 13 residues. V shed 3 bases and J shed 2 bases, with 11 bases lying between them. CDR1 is GTSNPN and CDR2 is SVGIG in the germline V gene (reference sequence). In DNA form, the CDR3 reads TGTGCCTGGAGACACAGGGCGACCTACGAGCAGTACTTC. Its translation: CAWRHRATYEQYF.

The CDR3 region has the DNA TGTGCCAGCAGACTAGCGGGAGGCTCGGGGAACGAGCAGTACTTC. The encoded protein is CASRLAGGSGNEQYF. The chain has TRBV25-1 and TRBJ2-7; 12 bases are a match to TRBD2. Germline CDR1 and CDR2: MGHDK and SYGVNS. The trim removed 6 bases at V and 5 bases at J, leaving 8 bases unmatched. This CDR3 has 15 residues.

The gene calls are TRBV27 and TRBJ1-2; 10 positions match TRBD1. The CDR3 runs to 16 residues. Germline-derived CDR1 and CDR2 are MNHEY and SMNVEV (reference sequence). Trimming took 9 bases from V and 4 from J; bases not matched to a gene: 14. The CDR3 region is CARIRPGQGLGYGYTF. The CDR3 region has the DNA TGTGCCAGAATTCGACCGGGACAGGGGCTTGGCTATGGCTACACCTTC.